A selection of T cell receptor beta chains follows, all from one sample in a study of CD8 T cells in Susac syndrome. TCRdb reprocessed the immunoSEQ multiplex PCR reads via MiXCR and lists one record per CDR3 protein. This sample yields 150,000 or so distinct CDR3 sequences, of which 85% to 95% are seen a single time; 0.16% belongs to the top ten. Sequences were obtained from CD4+ T cells from PBMCs. These receptor sequences come from a human donor with Susac syndrome. The CDR3 runs from the conserved cysteine through the conserved F or W. Each record gives: D gene, clone size, J gene, V gene, CDR3 DNA, CDR3 protein. The D gene is left open where the match is weak. Clone size is given for some rows only: seen once, a few or many times, or a class if the clone is expanded.

d_call: TRBD1
clone_size: -
j_call: TRBJ2-3
v_call: TRBV20-1
cdr3_nt: TGCAGTGCGGGGACAGTTAGCACAGATACGCAGTATTTT
cdr3_aa: CSAGTVSTDTQYF

d_call: -
clone_size: -
j_call: TRBJ1-5
v_call: TRBV3-1
cdr3_nt: TGTGCCAGCAGCCAGGGGGCTGTTCAGCCCCAGCATTTT
cdr3_aa: CASSQGAVQPQHF

d_call: -
clone_size: -
j_call: TRBJ1-5
v_call: TRBV11-2
cdr3_nt: TGTGCCAGCAGCTTAGTACAGGGAAGTCAGCCCCAGCATTTT
cdr3_aa: CASSLVQGSQPQHF

d_call: -
clone_size: -
j_call: TRBJ1-2
v_call: TRBV7-2
cdr3_nt: TGTGCCAGCAGCTCTAAGGGGTCCGCCGATGGCTACACCTTC
cdr3_aa: CASSSKGSADGYTF

d_call: -
clone_size: -
j_call: TRBJ1-2
v_call: TRBV7-2
cdr3_nt: TGTGCCAGCAGCCGTACCGACATGCTCTATGGCTACACCTTC
cdr3_aa: CASSRTDMLYGYTF

d_call: TRBD2
clone_size: -
j_call: TRBJ2-1
v_call: TRBV4-3
cdr3_nt: TGCGCCAGCAGCCAAGCGCTGCGGGGGGGGAACAATGAGCAGTTCTTC
cdr3_aa: CASSQALRGGNNEQFF

d_call: -
clone_size: -
j_call: TRBJ1-5
v_call: TRBV20-1
cdr3_nt: TGCAGTGCTAGAGATCGCCGGGACACGTTTAGCAATCAGCCCCAGCATTTT
cdr3_aa: CSARDRRDTFSNQPQHF

d_call: TRBD1
clone_size: -
j_call: TRBJ2-4
v_call: TRBV25-1
cdr3_nt: TGTGCCAGCAGCATGACAGGGAGCAACATTCAGTACTTC
cdr3_aa: CASSMTGSNIQYF

d_call: -
clone_size: -
j_call: TRBJ2-7
v_call: TRBV20-1
cdr3_nt: TGCAGTGCTAGCCAAACAAGGCGGAGCGAGCAGTACTTC
cdr3_aa: CSASQTRRSEQYF

d_call: -
clone_size: few
j_call: TRBJ1-4
v_call: TRBV15
cdr3_nt: TGTGCCACCAGCGGCGGAACTAATGAAAAACTGTTTTTT
cdr3_aa: CATSGGTNEKLFF

d_call: -
clone_size: -
j_call: TRBJ1-3
v_call: TRBV9
cdr3_nt: TGTGCCAGCAGCGTAGAAGGCGGTGGAAACACCATATATTTT
cdr3_aa: CASSVEGGGNTIYF

d_call: TRBD1
clone_size: -
j_call: TRBJ1-6
v_call: TRBV7-9
cdr3_nt: TGTGCCAGCAGCCGGGACAGGAATAATTCACCCCTCCACTTT
cdr3_aa: CASSRDRNNSPLHF

d_call: -
clone_size: -
j_call: TRBJ2-5
v_call: TRBV9
cdr3_nt: TGTGCCAGCAGCGTAGAACGGCCAGGAGAGACCCAGTACTTC
cdr3_aa: CASSVERPGETQYF

d_call: TRBD1
clone_size: -
j_call: TRBJ1-6
v_call: TRBV3-1
cdr3_nt: TGTGCCAGCTCACCGGGACAGGGAGGCTCACCCCTCCACTTT
cdr3_aa: CASSPGQGGSPLHF

d_call: TRBD2
clone_size: once
j_call: TRBJ2-7
v_call: TRBV14
cdr3_nt: TGTGCCAGCAGCCACTTCCCCCAGAGCCCCGGGAGGGACGAGCAGTACTTC
cdr3_aa: CASSHFPQSPGRDEQYF

d_call: -
clone_size: -
j_call: TRBJ1-5
v_call: TRBV12-3/TRBV12-4
cdr3_nt: TGTGCCAGCAGCGGGACAAACGATAATCAGCCCCAGCATTTT
cdr3_aa: CASSGTNDNQPQHF

d_call: -
clone_size: -
j_call: TRBJ2-5
v_call: TRBV5-6
cdr3_nt: TGTGCCAGCAGCTTGCTGGGGTCGTACCAAGAGACCCAGTACTTC
cdr3_aa: CASSLLGSYQETQYF

d_call: -
clone_size: once
j_call: TRBJ1-1
v_call: TRBV15
cdr3_nt: TGTGCCACCAGCAGGGGGGCGGGGATGAACACTGAAGCTTTCTTT
cdr3_aa: CATSRGAGMNTEAFF

d_call: TRBD1
clone_size: -
j_call: TRBJ2-5
v_call: TRBV12-3/TRBV12-4
cdr3_nt: TGTGCCAGCAGTGTTGGGACAGGCAGGCAAGAGACCCAGTACTTC
cdr3_aa: CASSVGTGRQETQYF

d_call: TRBD1
clone_size: -
j_call: TRBJ1-5
v_call: TRBV29-1
cdr3_nt: TGCAGCGTCCAACCAGGGGGTAGCGATCAGCCCCAGCATTTT
cdr3_aa: CSVQPGGSDQPQHF

d_call: -
clone_size: -
j_call: TRBJ1-2
v_call: TRBV3-1
cdr3_nt: TGTGCCAGCAGTCTTCACTCGGGCTACACCTTC
cdr3_aa: CASSLHSGYTF

d_call: TRBD1
clone_size: -
j_call: TRBJ1-1
v_call: TRBV20-1
cdr3_nt: TGCAGTGCCGAACCCGGGACAGGTCGCACTGAAGCTTTCTTT
cdr3_aa: CSAEPGTGRTEAFF

d_call: -
clone_size: -
j_call: TRBJ2-5
v_call: TRBV20-1
cdr3_nt: TGCAGTGCTTCCCGTCCTACTGGGAACCAAGAGACCCAGTACTTC
cdr3_aa: CSASRPTGNQETQYF

d_call: TRBD1
clone_size: -
j_call: TRBJ2-5
v_call: TRBV20-1
cdr3_nt: TGCAGTGCTCAGGCAGGGGGCAAGGAGACCCAGTACTTC
cdr3_aa: CSAQAGGKETQYF

d_call: -
clone_size: -
j_call: TRBJ2-2
v_call: TRBV29-1
cdr3_nt: TGCAGCGTTCCCGGGCCTGTGGGGACCGGGGAGCTGTTTTTT
cdr3_aa: CSVPGPVGTGELFF

d_call: TRBD2
clone_size: -
j_call: TRBJ2-3
v_call: TRBV5-4
cdr3_nt: TGTGCCAGCAGCTTGGTTGCGGGGGGGAGCACAGATACGCAGTATTTT
cdr3_aa: CASSLVAGGSTDTQYF

d_call: TRBD1
clone_size: -
j_call: TRBJ2-6
v_call: TRBV6-1
cdr3_nt: TGTGCCAGCAGGGGGGACAGTCTACAATCTGGGGCCAACGTCCTGACTTTC
cdr3_aa: CASRGDSLQSGANVLTF

d_call: -
clone_size: -
j_call: TRBJ2-2
v_call: TRBV6-6
cdr3_nt: TGTGCCAGCAGTCGGCTAGCATTCACCGGGGAGCTGTTTTTT
cdr3_aa: CASSRLAFTGELFF

d_call: -
clone_size: -
j_call: TRBJ2-5
v_call: TRBV29-1
cdr3_nt: TGCAGCGTTGAATCAGAGGCGGAGACCCAGTACTTC
cdr3_aa: CSVESEAETQYF

d_call: -
clone_size: few
j_call: TRBJ2-5
v_call: TRBV7-9
cdr3_nt: TGTGCCAGCAGCTTGGCCAGGGGAGGGGAGACCCAGTACTTC
cdr3_aa: CASSLARGGETQYF

d_call: -
clone_size: -
j_call: TRBJ1-6
v_call: TRBV7-2
cdr3_nt: TGTGCCAGCAGCGCCCTCCACTTT
cdr3_aa: CASSALHF

d_call: -
clone_size: -
j_call: TRBJ2-2
v_call: TRBV12-5
cdr3_nt: TGTGCTAGTGGTTCCCCGAACGCCGGGGAGCTGTTTTTT
cdr3_aa: CASGSPNAGELFF

d_call: -
clone_size: -
j_call: TRBJ1-2
v_call: TRBV15
cdr3_nt: TGTGCCACCAGCAGAGAAAAGTACTATGGCTACACCTTC
cdr3_aa: CATSREKYYGYTF

d_call: TRBD2
clone_size: -
j_call: TRBJ2-1
v_call: TRBV20-1
cdr3_nt: TGCAGCTTAGCGGGGCCGAATGAGCAGTTCTTC
cdr3_aa: CSLAGPNEQFF

d_call: -
clone_size: -
j_call: TRBJ1-5
v_call: TRBV18
cdr3_nt: TGTGCCAGCTCACCGGACGGGGGCCTCAATCAGCCCCAGCATTTT
cdr3_aa: CASSPDGGLNQPQHF

d_call: -
clone_size: -
j_call: TRBJ2-3
v_call: TRBV7-6
cdr3_nt: TGTGCCAGCAGCTTAGGATCGGTCTCTAGCACAGATACGCAGTATTTT
cdr3_aa: CASSLGSVSSTDTQYF

d_call: -
clone_size: -
j_call: TRBJ2-6
v_call: TRBV4-1
cdr3_nt: TGCGCCAGCAGCCAAGCCCCGTCGACATCTGGGGCCAACGTCCTGACTTTC
cdr3_aa: CASSQAPSTSGANVLTF

d_call: -
clone_size: -
j_call: TRBJ1-1
v_call: TRBV12-3/TRBV12-4
cdr3_nt: TGTGCCAGCAGTTGGAAAGAAGCTTTCTTT
cdr3_aa: CASSWKEAFF

d_call: -
clone_size: -
j_call: TRBJ1-2
v_call: TRBV27
cdr3_nt: TGTGCCAGCAGTTTATCGGCACCCTCGTATGGCTACACCTTC
cdr3_aa: CASSLSAPSYGYTF

d_call: -
clone_size: -
j_call: TRBJ2-5
v_call: TRBV27
cdr3_nt: TGTGCCAGCAGTTTATTCAGCCAAGAGACCCAGTACTTC
cdr3_aa: CASSLFSQETQYF

d_call: -
clone_size: -
j_call: TRBJ2-3
v_call: TRBV7-9
cdr3_nt: TGTGCCAGCAGGGTGGGTCAGAGCACAGATACGCAGTATTTT
cdr3_aa: CASRVGQSTDTQYF

d_call: -
clone_size: -
j_call: TRBJ2-5
v_call: TRBV29-1
cdr3_nt: TGCAGCGTTGAGTGGGCGGGGAGGCAAGAGACCCAGTACTTC
cdr3_aa: CSVEWAGRQETQYF

d_call: -
clone_size: -
j_call: TRBJ1-1
v_call: TRBV29-1
cdr3_nt: TGCAGCGTTCGAGTGAACACTGAAGCTTTCTTT
cdr3_aa: CSVRVNTEAFF

d_call: -
clone_size: -
j_call: TRBJ2-5
v_call: TRBV15
cdr3_nt: TGTGCCACCAGCAGAGATACGTCGGGGCCAGTGGGGTACTTC
cdr3_aa: CATSRDTSGPVGYF

d_call: TRBD1
clone_size: -
j_call: TRBJ1-2
v_call: TRBV20-1
cdr3_nt: TGCAGTGCGAACCAACCCGGGACAGGGGGCGGAGATGGCTACACCTTC
cdr3_aa: CSANQPGTGGGDGYTF

d_call: TRBD2
clone_size: -
j_call: TRBJ2-7
v_call: TRBV18
cdr3_nt: TGTGCCAGCTCCCGGACTAGCGGGGGACCCCACGAGCAGTACTTC
cdr3_aa: CASSRTSGGPHEQYF

d_call: -
clone_size: -
j_call: TRBJ1-1
v_call: TRBV6-6
cdr3_nt: TGTGCCAGCAGACACAGGGATAACACTGAAGCTTTCTTT
cdr3_aa: CASRHRDNTEAFF

d_call: TRBD1
clone_size: -
j_call: TRBJ2-1
v_call: TRBV3-1
cdr3_nt: TGTGCCAGCAGCCCTCCGGGACAGTTATACAATGAGCAGTTCTTC
cdr3_aa: CASSPPGQLYNEQFF

d_call: -
clone_size: -
j_call: TRBJ1-2
v_call: TRBV9
cdr3_nt: TGTGCCAGCAGCCCTGGCCCCCGAAGTAACTATGGCTACACCTTC
cdr3_aa: CASSPGPRSNYGYTF

d_call: TRBD1
clone_size: -
j_call: TRBJ1-2
v_call: TRBV20-1
cdr3_nt: TGCAGTGCTAGAGATCCGACAGGGGGCCTTGGCTACACCTTC
cdr3_aa: CSARDPTGGLGYTF

d_call: -
clone_size: once
j_call: TRBJ1-6
v_call: TRBV27
cdr3_nt: TGTGCCAGCACCCCCCGGGGCTATAATTCACCCCTCCACTTT
cdr3_aa: CASTPRGYNSPLHF

d_call: -
clone_size: -
j_call: TRBJ2-7
v_call: TRBV5-1
cdr3_nt: TGCGCCAGCAGCTTGACTCGGTCCTACGAGCAGTACTTC
cdr3_aa: CASSLTRSYEQYF